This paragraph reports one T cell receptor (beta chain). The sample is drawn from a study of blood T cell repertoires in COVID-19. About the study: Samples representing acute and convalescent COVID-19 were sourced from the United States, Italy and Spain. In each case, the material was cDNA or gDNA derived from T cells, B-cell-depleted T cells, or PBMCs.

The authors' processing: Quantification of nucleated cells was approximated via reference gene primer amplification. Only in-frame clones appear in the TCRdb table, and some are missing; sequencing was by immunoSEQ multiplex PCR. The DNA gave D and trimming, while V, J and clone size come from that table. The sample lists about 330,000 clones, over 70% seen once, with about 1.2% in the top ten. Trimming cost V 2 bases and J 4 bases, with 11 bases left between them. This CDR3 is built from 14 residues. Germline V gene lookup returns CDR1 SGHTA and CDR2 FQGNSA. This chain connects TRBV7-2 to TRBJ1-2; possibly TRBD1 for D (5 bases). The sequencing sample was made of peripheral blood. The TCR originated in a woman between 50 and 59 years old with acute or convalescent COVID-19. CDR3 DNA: TGTGCCAGCAGCTTACAGGGAGGCCTCTATGGCTACACCTTC. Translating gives CASSLQGGLYGYTF.